This TCR beta chain appears in the sequencing data of a study of tumor and adjacent non-tumor tissue in lung cancer. General observations from the study: Compared with tumor, normal lung showed significantly lower TCR diversity. Normal lung showed higher cumulative top 100 clone frequency than tumor.

RNA was extracted from bulk tissue without any cell sorting. Distant lung tissue was collected more than 3 cm away from the tumor edge. Three rounds of nested PCR, following a modified ARM-PCR protocol, produced the TCRbeta library. TCRdb reanalysed the multiplex PCR reads using MiXCR and keeps one entry per CDR3 protein. The sample includes 100,000 or so distinct CDR3 sequences, 60% to 80% of them seen just once. CDR1 and CDR2 from the germline V gene are SGHNT and YENEEA. Termini included, the CDR3 measures 14 amino acids. As regards this clonotype: What it binds is unknown. In this CDR3 the conserved last residue, phenylalanine or tryptophan, is missing, so a read error is likely. The DNA is left out, because the CDR3 cannot be placed on it with certainty; the CDR3 is given as TCRdb lists it.

This clonotype was obtained from a man aged 25-40 years with non-small cell lung cancer. V is TRBV11-3 and J is TRBJ1-6. Sequenced input: distant non-tumor lung tissue. CDR3 residues: CTSSLGPAGSSFHI.